These T cell receptor beta chains were read from a single sample in a study of blood T cell repertoires in COVID-19. Sequenced by immunoSEQ multiplex PCR; TCRdb stores in-frame clones only, minus some. The profile shows around 47,000 clones, about 88% of them singletons. The sequenced material came from peripheral blood. Source of these receptors: a man over 45 with active COVID-19. The CDR3 runs from the conserved cysteine through the conserved F or W. Fields, in order: clone size, V gene, D gene, J gene, CDR3 protein, CDR3 DNA. The D gene is left open where the match is weak. Only part of the rows carry a size: once, few, many, or a class if the clone is expanded.

>-|TRBV27|TRBD1|TRBJ2-2
CASSPVRGGELFF
TGTGCCAGCAGTCCCGTCAGGGGGGGGGAGCTGTTTTTT
>-|TRBV28|TRBD2|TRBJ2-7
CASSPLTVTPSGSSYEQYF
TGTGCCAGCAGCCCCCTCACAGTAACCCCTAGCGGGAGTAGCTACGAGCAGTACTTC
>once|TRBV7-9|TRBD1|TRBJ2-3
CASSSGTGVTDTQYF
TGTGCCAGCAGCTCCGGGACAGGGGTCACAGATACGCAGTATTTT
>-|TRBV6-5|-|TRBJ2-2
CASSSGAGGELFF
TGTGCCAGCAGTTCCGGCGCAGGCGGGGAGCTGTTTTTT
>-|TRBV5-5|-|TRBJ1-2
CASSLEQDYGYTF
TGTGCCAGCAGCTTGGAACAGGACTATGGCTACACCTTC
>-|TRBV28|TRBD2|TRBJ2-4
CASSQTSGKNIQYF
TGTGCCAGCAGCCAGACTAGCGGGAAAAACATTCAGTACTTC
>-|TRBV5-1|TRBD2|TRBJ2-7
CASSYNLLAETYEQYF
TGCGCCAGCAGCTACAACCTCCTAGCGGAAACCTACGAGCAGTACTTC
>-|TRBV25-1|TRBD2|TRBJ2-2
CASSPLAGGNTGELFF
TGTGCCAGCAGTCCTCTAGCGGGGGGAAACACCGGGGAGCTGTTTTTT
>once|TRBV5-1|-|TRBJ2-7
CAINQYSYEQYF
TGCGCCATCAATCAGTACTCCTACGAGCAGTACTTC
>-|TRBV20-1|-|TRBJ1-3
CSANERAGNTIYF
TGCAGTGCTAATGAGCGGGCTGGAAACACCATATATTTT
>-|TRBV28|TRBD1|TRBJ2-7
CASSRGDSSYEQYF
TGTGCCAGCAGTCGAGGGGACAGTTCCTACGAGCAGTACTTC
>-|TRBV30|-|TRBJ1-2
CAWSQEGRVVYGYTF
TGTGCCTGGAGTCAGGAGGGCAGGGTAGTCTATGGCTACACCTTC
>few|TRBV12-5|TRBD1|TRBJ2-2
CASGPQGPATGELFF
TGTGCTAGTGGTCCACAGGGGCCTGCCACCGGGGAGCTGTTTTTT
>-|TRBV5-4|-|TRBJ2-4
CASSLGTVEYF
TGTGCCAGCAGCTTGGGTACAGTAGAGTACTTC
>-|TRBV6-1|-|TRBJ1-1
CASSEARPTEAFF
TGTGCCAGCAGTGAAGCGCGTCCGACTGAAGCTTTCTTT
>-|TRBV3-1/TRBV3-2|-|TRBJ2-1
CASSQEPGNNEQFF
TGTGCCAGCAGCCAAGAGCCAGGGAACAATGAGCAGTTCTTC
>-|TRBV6-5|-|TRBJ2-2
CASSWTGPRAGELFF
TGTGCCAGCAGTTGGACGGGCCCGCGGGCCGGGGAGCTGTTTTTT
>-|TRBV29-1|TRBD1|TRBJ1-2
CSVVTGSGHGYTF
TGCAGCGTGGTGACAGGGTCAGGGCATGGCTACACCTTC
>-|TRBV5-4|TRBD1|TRBJ1-2
CASSWETGGYGYTF
TGTGCCAGCAGCTGGGAGACAGGGGGGTATGGCTACACCTTC
>-|TRBV4-2|-|TRBJ1-4
CASSQPTGNGEKLFF
TGTGCCAGCAGCCAACCCACAGGGAATGGCGAAAAACTGTTTTTT
>-|TRBV5-1|TRBD1|TRBJ2-3
CASRGQGRSDTQYF
TGCGCCAGCCGGGGACAGGGTAGGTCAGATACGCAGTATTTT
>-|TRBV7-2|-|TRBJ1-5
CASSLGPMGQPQHF
TGTGCCAGCAGCTTAGGCCCGATGGGCCAGCCCCAGCATTTT
>-|TRBV21-1|-|TRBJ2-7
CASSKLTGTGGYEQYF
TGTGCCAGCAGCAAACTTACCGGGACAGGGGGCTACGAGCAGTACTTC
>-|TRBV19|-|TRBJ2-2
CASSTLAGRNTGELFF
TGTGCCAGTAGTACCCTGGCGGGCAGAAACACCGGGGAGCTGTTTTTT
>few|TRBV3-1/TRBV3-2|TRBD2|TRBJ2-7
CASGRGTYEQYF
TGTGCCAGCGGGCGGGGGACCTACGAGCAGTACTTC
>once|TRBV7-7|TRBD1|TRBJ2-2
CASSKDREATGELFF
TGTGCCAGCAGCAAGGACAGGGAGGCCACCGGGGAGCTGTTTTTT
>once|TRBV5-5|-|TRBJ1-4
CASSSLATNEKLFF
TGTGCCAGCAGCTCATTAGCAACTAATGAAAAACTGTTTTTT
>-|TRBV4-2|TRBD2|TRBJ2-1
CASSQPGLAESNEQFF
TGTGCCAGCAGCCAACCGGGACTAGCGGAAAGCAATGAGCAGTTCTTC
>-|TRBV9|TRBD2|TRBJ2-5
CASSVEGEASGDHETQYF
TGTGCCAGCAGCGTAGAAGGGGAGGCTAGCGGGGACCACGAGACCCAGTACTTC
>-|TRBV5-1|-|TRBJ2-7
CASTDGRVYEQYF
TGCGCCAGCACTGACGGGAGAGTCTACGAGCAGTACTTC
>-|TRBV19|-|TRBJ2-7
CASSGRDRSPYEQYF
TGTGCCAGTAGCGGGCGGGACAGATCCCCCTACGAGCAGTACTTC
>-|TRBV19|-|TRBJ1-6
CASSIQNRDPVDSPLHF
TGTGCCAGTAGTATACAAAACAGGGATCCTGTGGATTCACCCCTCCACTTT
>-|TRBV11-2|TRBD1|TRBJ2-5
CASSRRTGGVETQYF
TGTGCCAGCAGCCGACGGACAGGGGGGGTTGAGACCCAGTACTTC
>-|TRBV7-8|-|TRBJ2-1
CASSLDYLEQFF
TGTGCCAGCAGCTTAGACTACCTGGAGCAGTTCTTC
>-|TRBV19|-|TRBJ2-7
CASSPGDIYYEQYF
TGTGCCAGTAGTCCAGGGGATATCTACTACGAGCAGTACTTC
>-|TRBV18|-|TRBJ2-5
CASSPGARRETQYF
TGTGCCAGCTCACCAGGGGCCAGAAGAGAGACCCAGTACTTC
>-|TRBV21-1|-|TRBJ2-7
CASSKRASGGASYEQYF
TGTGCCAGCAGCAAAAGGGCTAGCGGGGGCGCCTCCTACGAGCAGTACTTC
>once|TRBV5-6|TRBD2|TRBJ2-1
CASSLREGEQFF
TGTGCCAGCAGCTTGCGGGAGGGTGAGCAGTTCTTC
>once|TRBV27|-|TRBJ2-3
CASSLVGNWRDTQYF
TGTGCCAGCAGTTTAGTTGGAAACTGGAGAGATACGCAGTATTTT
>-|TRBV6-5|TRBD1|TRBJ2-7
CASSRDRGYEQYF
TGTGCCAGCAGTCGGGACAGGGGCTACGAGCAGTACTTC
>-|TRBV6-6|-|TRBJ1-1
CASSTPQGRLYEAFF
TGTGCCAGCAGTACCCCGCAGGGGCGATTATATGAAGCTTTCTTT
>-|TRBV5-8|-|TRBJ2-3
CASSLGDLANRDTQYF
TGTGCCAGCAGCTTGGGCGATTTAGCTAATAGAGATACGCAGTATTTT
>-|TRBV9|TRBD1|TRBJ2-7
CASSGKDRGPYEQYF
TGTGCCAGCAGCGGTAAAGACAGGGGGCCCTACGAGCAGTACTTC
>-|TRBV5-6|-|TRBJ2-1
CASSLAGLGYLYEGQFF
TGTGCCAGCAGCTTGGCGGGGTTGGGGTACCTCTACGAAGGGCAGTTCTTC
>-|TRBV3-1/TRBV3-2|-|TRBJ2-4
CASSQGPTSKLAKNIQYF
TGTGCCAGCAGCCAAGGTCCAACTTCGAAGCTAGCCAAAAACATTCAGTACTTC
>-|TRBV6-2/TRBV6-3|-|TRBJ1-5
CASSQHGDRYQPQHF
TGTGCCAGCAGCCAACACGGGGATCGGTATCAGCCCCAGCATTTT
>-|TRBV7-2|TRBD1|TRBJ2-7
CASSLTGLESEQYF
TGTGCCAGCAGCCTGACAGGGTTGGAATCCGAGCAGTACTTC
>-|TRBV5-1|-|TRBJ1-2
CASSLGPEDYGYTF
TGCGCCAGCAGCTTGGGGCCGGAGGACTATGGCTACACCTTC
>-|TRBV19|TRBD2|TRBJ2-1
CASSDPSGSSYNEQFF
TGTGCCAGTAGTGATCCTAGCGGGAGCTCCTACAATGAGCAGTTCTTC